This entry lists 30 T cell receptor beta chains sequenced from one sample in a study of CD8+ T cells in alopecia areata. The sequencing template was cDNA reverse transcribed from extracted RNA. Clones were read by immunoSEQ multiplex PCR, and TCRdb kept only the in-frame ones, dropping some. The table includes about 110,000 clones, 55% to 75% detected once. Specimen: CD8+ T cells sorted from blood. These receptors originate from a human donor in good health.

This clone was seen only a few times. This chain uses TRBV19 with TRBJ1-4; no definite D call. V was pared by 7 bases and J by 11 bases, with 11 bases between. The germline gives CDR1 LNHDA, CDR2 SQIVND (reference sequence). The CDR3 loop spans 11 amino acids. The CDR3 reads CASNQGEKLFF. The CDR3 nucleotides read TGTGCCAGTAATCAAGGCGAGAAACTGTTTTTT. The whole variable domain, remainder taken from reference TRBV19 and TRBJ1-4, is DGGITQSPKYLFRKEGQNVTLSCEQNLNHDAMYWYRQDPGQGLRLIYYSQIVNDFQKGDIAEGYSVSREKKESFPLTVTSAQKNPTAFYLCASNQGEKLFFGSGTQLSVL.

The genes are TRBV4-2 and TRBJ1-1; no clear D gene. The V end lost 1 base, the J end lost 0 bases, and 9 bases lay between the germline ends. The CDR3 runs 15 residues. CDR1 and CDR2 (germline): LGHNA, YNFKEQ. CDR3 in amino acids: CASSQVPGMNTEAFF. CDR3 in DNA: TGTGCCAGCAGCCAAGTTCCGGGTATGAACACTGAAGCTTTCTTT.

The sample holds one count of this clone. The genes are TRBV5-1 and TRBJ1-6; 7 bases line up with TRBD1. V was pared by 7 bases and J by 7 bases, with 5 bases of the junction left unmatched. Germline lookup yields CDR1 SGHRS and CDR2 YFSETQ. This CDR3 is built from 13 residues. The chain's CDR3 is CASHRGPNSPLHF. CDR3 nucleotide sequence: TGCGCCAGCCACAGGGGACCGAATTCACCCCTCCACTTT. The whole variable domain, remainder taken from reference TRBV5-1 and TRBJ1-6, is KAGVTQTPRYLIKTRGQQVTLSCSPISGHRSVSWYQQTPGQGLQFLFEYFSETQRNKGNFPGRFSGRQFSNSRSEMNVSTLELGDSALYLCASHRGPNSPLHFGNGTRLTVT.

This clone was recorded only once. This chain links TRBV7-2 with TRBJ2-1, with 11 nucleotides matching TRBD1. In germline, CDR1 is SGHTA, CDR2 FQGNSA. The CDR3 is made up of 14 amino acids. Trimming at V came to 5 bases and at J to 6 bases, leaving 3 bases not matched to a gene. As DNA, the CDR3 is TGTGCCAGCAGCGGGACAGGGGGTCCCAATGAGCAGTTCTTC. Translating it yields CASSGTGGPNEQFF.

This sequence joins TRBV19 and TRBJ2-3; TRBD2 agrees at 7 bases. J lost 2 bases, V lost 4 bases, and 6 bases had no gene match. Germline CDR1 is LNHDA and CDR2 is SQIVND (reference sequence). The CDR3 is 15 amino acids. The CDR3 is CASSTLGTITDTQYF. The CDR3 DNA reads as TGTGCCAGTAGTACCCTAGGGACTATCACAGATACGCAGTATTTT.

V and J are TRBV4-1 and TRBJ1-1; D is unclear. Germline CDR1 is MGHRA and CDR2 is YSYEKL. The CDR3 length is 12 residues. The V end lost 0 bases, the J end lost 8 bases, and 7 bases lay between the germline ends. CDR3 amino acids: CASSQDLDEAFF. The CDR3 region has the DNA TGCGCCAGCAGCCAAGACCTTGACGAAGCTTTCTTT.

In its sample, this clone was seen a few times. The chain is built from TRBV9 and TRBJ2-3, with 7 bases aligning to TRBD1. V lost 3 bases and J lost 3; bases outside the gene matches: 7. Germline V gene data show CDR1 as SGDLS and CDR2 as YYNGEE. The CDR3 contains 15 residues. The CDR3 here is CASSESDRVTDTQYF. In DNA form, the CDR3 reads TGTGCCAGCAGCGAGTCCGACAGGGTAACAGATACGCAGTATTTT.

The CDR3 nucleotides are TGTGCCAGCCGCGGGCCGGGGCATGGCTACACCTTC. Translating it yields CASRGPGHGYTF. This sequence joins TRBV9 and TRBJ1-2, with D tentatively TRBD1 (5 bases). V lost 7 bases and J lost 6, with 13 bases in between. Germline V gene sequence: CDR1 SGDLS, CDR2 YYNGEE. The length of the CDR3 is 12 residues.

This clone was seen only a few times. The genes are TRBV30 and TRBJ2-1, with 9 bases lining up with TRBD1. CDR1 GTSNPN and CDR2 SVGIG come from the germline V gene (reference sequence). V dropped 1 base and J dropped 7; count of bases not matched to a gene: 5. The CDR3 runs 14 residues. This CDR3 is CAWSGGQGRNEQFF. CDR3 nucleotides: TGTGCCTGGAGTGGGGGACAGGGTAGAAATGAGCAGTTCTTC.

The rearrangement links TRBV5-6 to TRBJ2-2; TRBD2 agrees at 7 bases. CDR3 length: 16 amino acids. The germline CDR1 and CDR2 sequences are SGHDT and YYEEEE. Trimming cost V 0 bases and J 3 bases; bases outside gene matches: 5. The CDR3 region has the DNA TGTGCCAGCAGCTTGGTGGTTAGCGGGTACACCGGGGAGCTGTTTTTT. Encoded protein: CASSLVVSGYTGELFF. The variable domain in full, completed from reference TRBV5-6 and TRBJ2-2, reads DAGVTQSPTHLIKTRGQQVTLRCSPKSGHDTVSWYQQALGQGPQFIFQYYEEEERQRGNFPDRFSGHQFPNYSSELNVNALLLGDSALYLCASSLVVSGYTGELFFGEGSRLTVL.

V and J are TRBV7-8 and TRBJ1-1; D remains ambiguous. Germline assignment: CDR1 SGHVS and CDR2 FQNEAQ. The CDR3 totals 16 residues. The V and J ends lost 0 bases and 1 base respectively, with 12 bases between them. CDR3 DNA sequence: TGTGCCAGCAGCTTAGCTGCGGGAGGGAGGAACACTGAAGCTTTCTTT. It codes for CASSLAAGGRNTEAFF.

This chain connects TRBV10-3 to TRBJ1-2; 8 nucleotides align to TRBD1. This CDR3 spans 17 amino acids. Trimming took 0 bases from V and 8 from J; bases not matched to a gene: 14. Germline-derived CDR1 and CDR2 are ENHRY and SYGVKD. The CDR3 reads CAISESPPGTGIEGYTF. CDR3 coding DNA: TGTGCCATCAGTGAGTCGCCCCCCGGGACAGGAATTGAGGGCTACACCTTC.

The chain links TRBV13 to TRBJ2-3; D is uncertain. This CDR3 has 17 amino acids. Germline loops: CDR1 PRHDT, CDR2 FYEKMQ (reference sequence). With 4 bases removed from V and 0 bases from J, the gap between germline ends came to 17 bases. CDR3 sequence: CASSWKPPGASTDTQYF. In DNA, the CDR3 is TGTGCCAGCAGCTGGAAACCCCCAGGTGCTAGCACAGATACGCAGTATTTT.

This clone appeared once. The CDR3 is CAWSGRSVQETQYF. CDR3 nucleotides: TGTGCCTGGAGTGGACGGTCCGTCCAAGAGACCCAGTACTTC. This sequence joins TRBV30 and TRBJ2-5; D is undetermined. Germline V CDR1 and CDR2: GTSNPN, SVGIG (reference sequence). Deletions cut 1 base from V and 1 base from J, with 10 bases between. The CDR3 runs 14 residues.

This clone appeared a few times. The V gene is TRBV13, the J gene TRBJ1-1; D is ambiguous. V shed 5 bases and J shed 5 bases, with 15 bases lying between them. This CDR3 spans 14 amino acids. The germline V gene has CDR1 PRHDT and CDR2 FYEKMQ (reference sequence). The CDR3: CASSPREAGTEAFF. Here the CDR3 DNA reads TGTGCCAGCAGCCCCCGGGAAGCGGGAACTGAAGCTTTCTTT.

The chain employs TRBV7-6 and TRBJ2-5, with D perhaps matching TRBD1 (5 bases). Between the trimmed V and J ends, which lost 5 bases and 2 bases, there was a span of 12 bases. The CDR3 is made up of 14 amino acids. Germline assignment: CDR1 SGHVS and CDR2 FNYEAQ. CDR3 sequence (DNA): TGTGCCAGCAGCAAAGACAGCGAGCAAGAGACCCAGTACTTC. Its translation: CASSKDSEQETQYF.

The chain couples TRBV15 to TRBJ1-2; D is unclear. The CDR3 consists of 11 residues. V was trimmed by 8 bases and J by 8 bases, leaving 12 bases between them. The germline V gene encodes CDR1 LNHNV and CDR2 YYDKDF (reference sequence). Here the CDR3 DNA reads TGTGCCACCGATCCTTTTCGCGGCTACACCTTC. Encoded protein: CATDPFRGYTF. Using reference TRBV15 and TRBJ1-2 for the parts outside the CDR3, the full variable domain is DAMVIQNPRYQVTQFGKPVTLSCSQTLNHNVMYWYQQKSSQAPKLLFHYYDKDFNNEADTPDNFQSRRPNTSFCFLDIRSPGLGDTAMYLCATDPFRGYTFGSGTRLTVV.

V gene TRBV29-1 combines with J gene TRBJ2-6; D gene ambiguous. Germline CDR1 is SQVTM and CDR2 is ANQGSEA. CDR3 length: 13 residues. V was trimmed by 7 bases and J by 0 bases, leaving 7 bases between them. This chain's CDR3 is CSALVSGANVLTF. CDR3 in DNA: TGCAGCGCTCTAGTCTCTGGGGCCAACGTCCTGACTTTC.

This clone was seen only a few times. The gene calls are TRBV7-4 and TRBJ2-5; 10 bases map to TRBD1. V lost 1 base to trimming and J lost 2 bases; unmatched junction nucleotides: 13. This CDR3 is built from 19 residues. CDR1 SGHVT and CDR2 SQSDAQ come from the germline V gene. The CDR3 sequence: CASSLDGAGDRGLQETQYF. CDR3 nucleotide sequence: TGTGCCAGCAGCTTAGATGGGGCCGGCGACAGGGGGCTGCAAGAGACCCAGTACTTC.

The rearrangement joins TRBV7-9 to TRBJ1-4; D not certain. The CDR3 runs 15 residues. The germline V gene has CDR1 SEHNR and CDR2 FQNEAQ (reference sequence). With 1 base removed from V and 5 bases from J, the gap between germline ends came to 11 bases. The CDR3 sequence: CASSLEGRRNEKLFF. The CDR3, as DNA: TGTGCCAGCAGCTTAGAGGGCAGGCGAAATGAAAAACTGTTTTTT.

This chain connects TRBV13 to TRBJ1-1; D is undetermined. In germline, CDR1 is PRHDT, CDR2 FYEKMQ (reference sequence). The CDR3 covers 13 residues. V was pared by 5 bases and J by 3 bases, with 10 bases between. This CDR3 is CASSHFRDTEAFF. The CDR3, as DNA: TGTGCCAGCAGCCATTTCCGGGACACTGAAGCTTTCTTT.

This clone was seen a few times. The rearrangement joins TRBV5-6 to TRBJ1-5; D is uncertain. This CDR3 has 14 residues. CDR1 SGHDT and CDR2 YYEEEE come from the germline V gene. V dropped 0 bases and J dropped 0 bases, with 4 bases sitting between them. CDR3 in DNA: TGTGCCAGCAGCTTGGGTTATAGCAATCAGCCCCAGCATTTT. Translating it yields CASSLGYSNQPQHF.

The DNA of the CDR3 is TGTGCCAGCAGCTTGGTCGACAGGGGGCTCAGTGGGGCCAACGTCCTGACTTTC. It yields the protein CASSLVDRGLSGANVLTF. The chain combines TRBV5-6 with TRBJ2-6, with 10 bases matching TRBD1. Germline CDR1 is SGHDT and CDR2 is YYEEEE. The CDR3 consists of 18 residues. V lost 0 bases and J lost 3; bases outside the gene matches: 6. The entire variable domain, with the rest obtained from reference TRBV5-6 and TRBJ2-6, is as follows: DAGVTQSPTHLIKTRGQQVTLRCSPKSGHDTVSWYQQALGQGPQFIFQYYEEEERQRGNFPDRFSGHQFPNYSSELNVNALLLGDSALYLCASSLVDRGLSGANVLTFGAGSRLTVL.

This clone has a handful of counts. The rearrangement joins TRBV7-2 to TRBJ1-2, with 7 bases aligning to TRBD1. Germline loops: CDR1 SGHTA, CDR2 FQGNSA. The trim removed 5 bases at V and 0 bases at J, leaving 6 bases unmatched. CDR3 size: 15 residues. The CDR3 nucleotides read TGTGCCAGCAGCCCCCACACAGGGGCTAACTATGGCTACACCTTC. Residues: CASSPHTGANYGYTF. The full variable domain, its missing parts supplied by reference TRBV7-2 and TRBJ1-2, is GAGVSQSPSNKVTEKGKDVELRCDPISGHTALYWYRQSLGQGLEFLIYFQGNSAPDKSGLPSDRFSAERTGGSVSTLTIQRTQQEDSAVYLCASSPHTGANYGYTFGSGTRLTVV.

The genes are TRBV27 and TRBJ2-7; D uncertain. Trimming removed 4 bases at V and 4 bases at J, with 14 bases between. CDR1 MNHEY and CDR2 SMNVEV come from the germline V gene (reference sequence). This CDR3 has 14 residues. The CDR3 region is CASSSSQVGYEQYF. In DNA form, the CDR3 reads TGTGCCAGCAGTTCTTCCCAGGTAGGATACGAGCAGTACTTC.

V usage is TRBV19 and J usage is TRBJ1-2; D unclear. CDR1 is LNHDA, CDR2 SQIVND, per germline (reference sequence). V was trimmed by 1 base and J by 7 bases, leaving 7 bases between them. The CDR3 spans 12 residues. DNA of the CDR3: TGTGCCAGTAGTATAGGTCCCAGTGGCTACACCTTC. Translation gives CASSIGPSGYTF.

Ten or more counts support this clone. The chain recombines TRBV9 with TRBJ2-1; D uncertain. This CDR3 is built from 15 residues. Germline CDR1 reads SGDLS; CDR2 reads YYNGEE. Trimming removed 0 bases from V and 1 base from J, with 8 bases in between. The chain's CDR3 is CASSVESRSYNEQFF. CDR3 DNA: TGTGCCAGCAGCGTAGAATCTAGGTCCTACAATGAGCAGTTCTTC.

V gene TRBV7-2 combines with J gene TRBJ2-3, with D hard to call. Germline lookup yields CDR1 SGHTA and CDR2 FQGNSA. The CDR3 is made up of 13 amino acids. V was clipped by 1 base and J by 2 bases, with 4 bases between them. The CDR3 sequence is CASSLDNTDTQYF. The CDR3 bases are TGTGCCAGCAGCTTAGACAACACAGATACGCAGTATTTT.

The chain combines TRBV5-6 with TRBJ2-5, with TRBD1 matching over 10 bases. The CDR3 has 13 amino acids. J lost 7 bases, V lost 2 bases, and 2 bases had no gene match. CDR1 is SGHDT and CDR2 is YYEEEE in the germline V gene. CDR3 amino acids: CASSFGTGVTQYF. In nucleotides, the CDR3 is TGTGCCAGCAGCTTCGGGACAGGGGTGACCCAGTACTTC.

Only a few counts were recorded for this clone. The chain couples TRBV29-1 to TRBJ2-7, with TRBD2 matching over 11 bases. The length of the CDR3 is 15 residues. Trimming cost V 2 bases and J 2 bases; bases outside gene matches: 5. Germline CDR1 SQVTM, CDR2 ANQGSEA. CDR3 sequence reads: CSVESLAGVTYEQYF. CDR3 bases: TGCAGCGTTGAATCACTAGCGGGGGTTACCTACGAGCAGTACTTC.